This T cell receptor beta chain was sequenced in a study of T-cell reconstitution after alpha-beta-depleted transplantation in children (dated by TCRdb to the mid-2010s). About the full investigation: T-cell immune reconstitution after TCRalphabeta/CD19-depleted allogeneic hematopoietic cell transplantation in children was quantitatively tracked in the study by means of TCR repertoire profiling. Study-level results and caveats: The frequencies of hyperexpanded clones fell over the following months, and after one year, T-cell counts and TCRbeta diversity were mostly attributed to newly produced T cells. The apparently early alphabetaT-cell count recovery about two months after transplant was reportedly dependent on only several hundred rapidly expanded clones derived from non-depleted graft cells. The high TCRbeta diversity at day 60 in some patients was ascribed to recipient T cells and intrathymic progenitors that had survived conditioning.

A few counts support this clonotype. Its specific antigen is unknown. Within one base of it there is no much larger clone, and no base qualities were kept. The label giving this sample's treatment or condition can be read as: allogeneic hematopoietic cell transplantation with graft depleted of TCRalphabeta T cells and CD19 B cells. TCRalphabeta/CD19-depleted allogeneic hematopoietic cell grafts were given to the transplant recipients, all of whom were children. Libraries were made using PCR. The sample was run on an Illumina HiSeq 2500. TCR library preparation used molecular barcoding, with unique molecular identifiers applied to normalize quantification of the TCRbeta repertoire. Using fastp trimming at Q25 and MiXCR clonotype assembly, TCRdb reanalyzed the public sequencing data and kept in-frame beta chains. Records with the same CDR3 protein are collapsed into one entry carrying the most frequent genes and DNA. Present in this sample are fewer than 750,000 distinct CDR3 sequences, 27% of which were seen just once. The ten largest clones represent approximately 39% of the sample.

At the junction V is shortened by 5 bases and J by 0 bases, with 14 bases in between. As encoded in the germline V gene (reference sequence), CDR1 is DFQATT while CDR2 is SNEGSKA. From cysteine to phenylalanine, the CDR3 is 15 amino acids long. Solely the CDR3 DNA is kept, with 45 bases framed from the first base. This sample comprised PBMCs, obtained before TCRalphabeta/CD19-depleted stem cell transplant. The receptor comes from a boy less than two years old with Wiskott-Aldrich syndrome, due to receive a stem cell transplant. This sequence uses TRBV20-1 and TRBJ2-1, with a tentative D call of TRBD1 or TRBD2, each matching 5 bases. The DNA reads TGCAGTGCTGGATCCGGGACCAACTCCTACAATGAGCAGTTCTTC. Its coded protein is CSAGSGTNSYNEQFF.